These T cell receptor beta chains were read from a single sample in a study of shared clonotypes between healthy human individuals. The table came from immunoSEQ multiplex PCR; TCRdb's copy has only in-frame clones and leaves some out. The sample has hundreds of thousands of clones, 85% to 95% seen once. Sequenced: naive CD8+ T cells sorted from blood. All receptors derive from a man aged 25-40 years in good health. Each CDR3 is given with its conserved first and last residue. A D gene is named only where the DNA matches it firmly. Clone size, where shown, is once, few, many, or a class for clones that have expanded.

size	V	D	J	CDR3	DNA
.	TRBV6-5	TRBD2	TRBJ2-3	CASSSAGVFADTQYF	TGTGCCAGCAGCTCAGCGGGAGTTTTTGCAGATACGCAGTATTTT
.	TRBV25-1	.	TRBJ2-5	CASTPLGRTQETQYF	TGTGCCAGCACGCCGCTGGGACGGACACAAGAGACCCAGTACTTC
.	TRBV6-6	TRBD2	TRBJ2-7	CASSYEREDTYEQYF	TGTGCCAGCAGTTATGAGCGGGAGGACACGTACGAGCAGTACTTC
.	TRBV19	.	TRBJ1-5	CASSLFRDRGDQPQHF	TGTGCCAGTAGTCTCTTCCGGGACCGGGGGGATCAGCCCCAGCATTTT
once	TRBV7-9	.	TRBJ2-2	CASSSNDKGNTGELFF	TGTGCCAGCAGTTCTAATGACAAAGGGAACACCGGGGAGCTGTTTTTT
.	TRBV7-9	.	TRBJ2-2	CASRTPTGELFF	TGTGCCAGCCGGACTCCCACCGGGGAGCTGTTTTTT
.	TRBV27	.	TRBJ2-7	CASSAGQGGLADYEQYF	TGTGCCAGCAGCGCGGGACAGGGAGGACTAGCGGACTACGAGCAGTACTTC
.	TRBV5-1	TRBD2	TRBJ2-5	CASSLTSGSSETQYF	TGCGCCAGCAGCTTGACTAGCGGGAGTTCAGAGACCCAGTACTTC
.	TRBV19	.	TRBJ2-7	CASSIEGTVSYEQYF	TGTGCCAGTAGTATAGAGGGGACGGTGTCCTACGAGCAGTACTTC
few	TRBV28	TRBD1	TRBJ2-3	CASSSTGELPDTQYF	TGTGCCAGCAGTTCGACAGGGGAATTGCCAGATACGCAGTATTTT
.	TRBV7-9	TRBD2	TRBJ2-1	CASTSSGRRSEQFF	TGTGCCAGCACCTCTAGCGGGAGGAGGAGTGAGCAGTTCTTC
.	TRBV7-9	.	TRBJ1-4	CASSLFATNEKLFF	TGTGCCAGCAGCTTATTTGCAACTAATGAAAAACTGTTTTTT
few	TRBV28	.	TRBJ2-7	CASSFGYEQYF	TGTGCCAGCAGTTTCGGCTACGAGCAGTACTTC
.	TRBV10-3	.	TRBJ2-1	CAISEGGLEQFF	TGTGCCATCAGTGAGGGGGGACTGGAGCAGTTCTTC
.	TRBV7-2	.	TRBJ1-1	CASSLGRAGRVAEAFF	TGTGCCAGCAGCTTAGGGAGGGCGGGCCGGGTGGCTGAAGCTTTCTTT
.	TRBV4-1	TRBD1	TRBJ2-5	CASSHFPGQGGETQYF	TGCGCCAGCAGCCATTTTCCGGGACAGGGGGGGGAGACCCAGTACTTC
.	TRBV27	TRBD1	TRBJ1-2	CASSLQGAGYGYTF	TGTGCCAGCAGTTTACAGGGGGCCGGCTATGGCTACACCTTC
.	TRBV2	TRBD2	TRBJ2-7	CASRGLAGPGEQYF	TGTGCCAGCAGAGGACTAGCGGGACCGGGGGAGCAGTACTTC
.	TRBV27	.	TRBJ2-1	CASGLQGISSYNEQFF	TGTGCCAGCGGCTTGCAGGGGATAAGCTCCTACAATGAGCAGTTCTTC
.	TRBV27	TRBD2	TRBJ2-1	CASTPGTSVYNEQFF	TGTGCCAGCACCCCCGGGACTAGCGTCTACAATGAGCAGTTCTTC
.	TRBV7-2	TRBD2	TRBJ2-1	CASSLPGLAGEQDNEQFF	TGTGCCAGCAGCTTACCAGGACTAGCGGGGGAACAAGACAATGAGCAGTTCTTC
.	TRBV18	.	TRBJ2-2	CASSPRLGRNTGELFF	TGTGCCAGCTCACCACGCCTAGGACGGAACACCGGGGAGCTGTTTTTT
.	TRBV7-9	TRBD2	TRBJ2-7	CASSAGGSYYEQYF	TGTGCCAGCAGCGCGGGAGGGTCTTACTACGAGCAGTACTTC
.	TRBV5-8	TRBD1	TRBJ2-7	CASSLQGGSYEQYF	TGTGCCAGCAGCTTACAGGGGGGCTCCTACGAGCAGTACTTC